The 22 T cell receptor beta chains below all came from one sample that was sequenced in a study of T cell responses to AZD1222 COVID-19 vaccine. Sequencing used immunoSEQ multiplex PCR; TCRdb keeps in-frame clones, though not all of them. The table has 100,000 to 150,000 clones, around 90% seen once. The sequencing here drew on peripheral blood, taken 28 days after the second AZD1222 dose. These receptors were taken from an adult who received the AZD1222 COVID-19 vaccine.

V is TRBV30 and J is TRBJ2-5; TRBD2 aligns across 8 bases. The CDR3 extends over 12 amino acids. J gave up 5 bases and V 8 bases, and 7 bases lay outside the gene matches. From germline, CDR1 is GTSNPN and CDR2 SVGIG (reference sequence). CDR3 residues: CAHGGGRETQYF. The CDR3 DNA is TGTGCCCACGGGGGGGGGCGGGAGACCCAGTACTTC.

CDR3 bases: TGTGCCACCAGTGATTTAGGTAAAAGCGGGGGAAACAATGAGCAGTTCTTC. It is translated as CATSDLGKSGGNNEQFF. The chain joins TRBV24-1 to TRBJ2-1; 8 nucleotides match TRBD2. The CDR3 covers 17 residues. The V segment lost 1 base and the J segment 5 bases; nucleotides outside the gene matches: 9. Germline values: CDR1 KGHDR, CDR2 SFDVKD.

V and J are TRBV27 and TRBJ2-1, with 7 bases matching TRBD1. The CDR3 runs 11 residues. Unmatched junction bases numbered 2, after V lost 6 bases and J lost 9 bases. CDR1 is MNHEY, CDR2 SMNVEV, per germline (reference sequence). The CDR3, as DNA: TGTGCCAGCAGACGACAGGGTGAGCAGTTCTTC. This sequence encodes CASRRQGEQFF.

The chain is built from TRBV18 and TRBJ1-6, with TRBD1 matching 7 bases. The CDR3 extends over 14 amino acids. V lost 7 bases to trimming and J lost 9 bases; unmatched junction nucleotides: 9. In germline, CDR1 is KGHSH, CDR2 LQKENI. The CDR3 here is CASYQGQSGSPLHF. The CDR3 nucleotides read TGTGCCAGCTACCAGGGACAGTCGGGTTCACCCCTCCACTTT.

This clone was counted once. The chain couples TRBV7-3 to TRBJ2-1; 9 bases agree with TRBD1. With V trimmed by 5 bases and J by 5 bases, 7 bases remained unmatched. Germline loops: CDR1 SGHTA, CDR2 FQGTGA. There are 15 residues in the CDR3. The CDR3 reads CASSPWTGADNEQFF. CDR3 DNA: TGTGCCAGCAGCCCCTGGACAGGGGCGGACAATGAGCAGTTCTTC.

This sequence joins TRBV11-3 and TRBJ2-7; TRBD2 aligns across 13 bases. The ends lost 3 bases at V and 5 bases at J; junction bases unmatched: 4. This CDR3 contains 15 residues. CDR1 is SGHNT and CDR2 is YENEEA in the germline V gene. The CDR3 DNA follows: TGTGCCAGCAGCTTTCGGACTAGCGGGGGCAACGAGCAGTACTTC. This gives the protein CASSFRTSGGNEQYF.

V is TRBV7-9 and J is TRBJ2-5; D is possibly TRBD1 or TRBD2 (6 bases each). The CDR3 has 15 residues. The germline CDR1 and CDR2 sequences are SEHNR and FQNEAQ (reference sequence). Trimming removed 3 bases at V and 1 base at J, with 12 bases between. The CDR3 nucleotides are TGTGCCAGCAGCTTTAAAGAGGGGGGCCAAGAGACCCAGTACTTC. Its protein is CASSFKEGGQETQYF. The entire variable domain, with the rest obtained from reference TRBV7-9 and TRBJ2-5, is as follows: DTGVSQNPRHKITKRGQNVTFRCDPISEHNRLYWYRQTLGQGPEFLTYFQNEAQLEKSRLLSDRFSAERPKGSFSTLEIQRTEQGDSAMYLCASSFKEGGQETQYFGPGTRLLVL.

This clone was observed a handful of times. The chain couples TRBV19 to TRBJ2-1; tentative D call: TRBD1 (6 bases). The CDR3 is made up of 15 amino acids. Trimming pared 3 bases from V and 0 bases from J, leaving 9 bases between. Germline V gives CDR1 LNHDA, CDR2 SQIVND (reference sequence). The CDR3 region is CASSIWDTSYNEQFF. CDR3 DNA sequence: TGTGCCAGTAGTATCTGGGACACCTCCTACAATGAGCAGTTCTTC. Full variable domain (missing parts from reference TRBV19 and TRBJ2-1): DGGITQSPKYLFRKEGQNVTLSCEQNLNHDAMYWYRQDPGQGLRLIYYSQIVNDFQKGDIAEGYSVSREKKESFPLTVTSAQKNPTAFYLCASSIWDTSYNEQFFGPGTRLTVL.

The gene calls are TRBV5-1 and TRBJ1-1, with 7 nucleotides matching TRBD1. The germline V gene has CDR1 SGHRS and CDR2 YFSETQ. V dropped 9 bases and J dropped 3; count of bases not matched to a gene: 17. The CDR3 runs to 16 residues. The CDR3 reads CATQTGTVFTDTEAFF. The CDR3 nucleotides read TGCGCCACTCAGACCGGGACAGTTTTTACTGACACTGAAGCTTTCTTT. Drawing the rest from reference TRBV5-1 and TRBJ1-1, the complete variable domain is KAGVTQTPRYLIKTRGQQVTLSCSPISGHRSVSWYQQTPGQGLQFLFEYFSETQRNKGNFPGRFSGRQFSNSRSEMNVSTLELGDSALYLCATQTGTVFTDTEAFFGQGTRLTVV.

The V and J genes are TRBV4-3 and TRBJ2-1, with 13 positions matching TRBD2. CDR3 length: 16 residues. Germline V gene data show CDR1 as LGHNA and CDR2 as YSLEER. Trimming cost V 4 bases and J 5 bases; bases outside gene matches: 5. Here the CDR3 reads CASSPWTSGGNNEQFF. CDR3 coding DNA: TGCGCCAGCAGCCCTTGGACTAGCGGGGGTAACAATGAGCAGTTCTTC.

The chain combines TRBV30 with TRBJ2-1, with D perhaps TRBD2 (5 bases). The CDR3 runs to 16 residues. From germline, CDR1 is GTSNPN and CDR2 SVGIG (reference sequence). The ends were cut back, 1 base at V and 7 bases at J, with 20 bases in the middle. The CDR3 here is CAWSGSRGAVRNEQFF. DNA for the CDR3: TGTGCCTGGAGTGGGTCCCGGGGAGCGGTTAGGAATGAGCAGTTCTTC. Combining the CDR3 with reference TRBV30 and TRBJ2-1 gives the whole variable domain SQTIHQWPATLVQPVGSPLSLECTVEGTSNPNLYWYRQAAGRGLQLLFYSVGIGQISSEVPQNLSASRPQDRQFILSSKKLLLSDSGFYLCAWSGSRGAVRNEQFFGPGTRLTVL.

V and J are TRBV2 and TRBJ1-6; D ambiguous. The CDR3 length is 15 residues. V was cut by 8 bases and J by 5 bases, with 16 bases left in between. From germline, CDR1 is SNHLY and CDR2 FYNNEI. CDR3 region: CASGRASPNNSPLHF. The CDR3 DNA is TGTGCCAGCGGGCGGGCCTCACCTAATAATTCACCCCTCCACTTT.

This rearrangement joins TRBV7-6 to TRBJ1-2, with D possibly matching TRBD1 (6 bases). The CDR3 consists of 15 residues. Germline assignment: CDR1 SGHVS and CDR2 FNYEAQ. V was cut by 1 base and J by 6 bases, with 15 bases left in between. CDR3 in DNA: TGTGCCAGCAGCTTAGGGGCGTTTGGGGGCGATGGCTACACCTTC. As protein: CASSLGAFGGDGYTF.

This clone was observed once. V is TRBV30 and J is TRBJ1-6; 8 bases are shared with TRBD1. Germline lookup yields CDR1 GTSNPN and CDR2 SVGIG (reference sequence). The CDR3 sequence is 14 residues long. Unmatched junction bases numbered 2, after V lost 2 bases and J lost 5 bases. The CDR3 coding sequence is TGTGCCTGGAGTTCGGGACAGGATAATTCACCCCTCCACTTT. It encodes CAWSSGQDNSPLHF.

The CDR3 here is CASSPTAGETQYF. The CDR3 region has the DNA TGTGCCAGCAGCCCCACGGCTGGGGAGACCCAGTACTTC. V gene TRBV4-2 combines with J gene TRBJ2-5; D uncertain. Trimming shortened V by 4 bases and J by 5 bases, and 11 bases separated the two germline ends. The CDR3 covers 13 residues. Germline V gene data show CDR1 as LGHNA and CDR2 as YNFKEQ.

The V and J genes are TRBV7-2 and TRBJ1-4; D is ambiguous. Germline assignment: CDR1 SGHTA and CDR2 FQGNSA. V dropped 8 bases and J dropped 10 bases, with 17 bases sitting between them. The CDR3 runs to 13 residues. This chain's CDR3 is CASRGSVGGKLFF. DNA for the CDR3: TGTGCCAGCCGCGGGTCCGTCGGAGGAAAACTGTTTTTT.

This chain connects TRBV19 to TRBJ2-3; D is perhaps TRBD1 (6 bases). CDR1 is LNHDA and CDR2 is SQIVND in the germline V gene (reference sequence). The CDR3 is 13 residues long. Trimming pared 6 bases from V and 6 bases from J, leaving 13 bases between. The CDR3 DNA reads TGTGCCAGTAGACAGGGATTATTGGATACGCAGTATTTT. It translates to CASRQGLLDTQYF.

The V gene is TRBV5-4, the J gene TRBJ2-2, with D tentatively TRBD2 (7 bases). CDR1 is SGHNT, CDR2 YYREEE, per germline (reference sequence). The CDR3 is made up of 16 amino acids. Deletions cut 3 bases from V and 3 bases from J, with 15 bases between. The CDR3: CASSSGGGGHTGELFF. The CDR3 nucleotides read TGTGCCAGCAGCTCTGGGGGCGGGGGTCACACCGGGGAGCTGTTTTTT.

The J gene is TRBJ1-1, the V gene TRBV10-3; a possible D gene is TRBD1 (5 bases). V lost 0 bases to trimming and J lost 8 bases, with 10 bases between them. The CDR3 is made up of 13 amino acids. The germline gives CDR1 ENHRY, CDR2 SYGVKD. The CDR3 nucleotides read TGTGCCATCAGTGAGTCGAGAGGGACCGAAGCTTTCTTT. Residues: CAISESRGTEAFF.

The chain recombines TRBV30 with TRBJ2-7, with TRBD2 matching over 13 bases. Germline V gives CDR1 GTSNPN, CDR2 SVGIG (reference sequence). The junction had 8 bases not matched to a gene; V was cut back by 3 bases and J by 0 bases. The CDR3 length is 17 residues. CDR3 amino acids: CAWRGTSGTGGSYEQYF. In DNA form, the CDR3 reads TGTGCCTGGAGGGGGACTAGCGGGACGGGGGGCTCCTACGAGCAGTACTTC.

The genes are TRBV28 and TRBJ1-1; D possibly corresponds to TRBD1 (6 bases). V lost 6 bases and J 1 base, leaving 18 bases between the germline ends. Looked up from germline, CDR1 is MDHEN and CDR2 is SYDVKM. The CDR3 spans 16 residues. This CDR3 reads CASSLSRGFSNTEAFF. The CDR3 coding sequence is TGTGCCAGCAGCCTCTCGAGGGGGTTTTCGAACACTGAAGCTTTCTTT.

CDR3 region: CASSPGTSSYEQYF. CDR3 in DNA: TGCGCCAGCAGCCCAGGGACTAGCTCCTACGAGCAGTACTTC. The chain carries TRBV5-1 and TRBJ2-7; 8 bases line up with TRBD2. Trimming removed 4 bases from V and 0 bases from J; junction bases left unmatched: 3. The CDR3 covers 14 residues. Looked up from germline, CDR1 is SGHRS and CDR2 is YFSETQ.